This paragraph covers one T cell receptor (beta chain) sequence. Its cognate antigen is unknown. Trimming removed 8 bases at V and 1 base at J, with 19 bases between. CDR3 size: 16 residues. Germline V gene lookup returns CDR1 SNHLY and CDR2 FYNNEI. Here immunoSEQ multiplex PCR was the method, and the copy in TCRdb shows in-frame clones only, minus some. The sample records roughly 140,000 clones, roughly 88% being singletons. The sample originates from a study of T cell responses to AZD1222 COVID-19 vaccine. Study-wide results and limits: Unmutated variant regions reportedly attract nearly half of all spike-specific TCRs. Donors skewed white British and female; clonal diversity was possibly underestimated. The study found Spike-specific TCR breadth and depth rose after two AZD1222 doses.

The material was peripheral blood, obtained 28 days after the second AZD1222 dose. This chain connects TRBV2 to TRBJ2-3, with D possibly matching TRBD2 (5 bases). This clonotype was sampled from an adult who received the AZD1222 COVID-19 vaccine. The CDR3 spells CASLDPGRRGTDTQYF. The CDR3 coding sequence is TGTGCCAGCCTAGACCCGGGCAGGCGGGGCACAGATACGCAGTATTTT.